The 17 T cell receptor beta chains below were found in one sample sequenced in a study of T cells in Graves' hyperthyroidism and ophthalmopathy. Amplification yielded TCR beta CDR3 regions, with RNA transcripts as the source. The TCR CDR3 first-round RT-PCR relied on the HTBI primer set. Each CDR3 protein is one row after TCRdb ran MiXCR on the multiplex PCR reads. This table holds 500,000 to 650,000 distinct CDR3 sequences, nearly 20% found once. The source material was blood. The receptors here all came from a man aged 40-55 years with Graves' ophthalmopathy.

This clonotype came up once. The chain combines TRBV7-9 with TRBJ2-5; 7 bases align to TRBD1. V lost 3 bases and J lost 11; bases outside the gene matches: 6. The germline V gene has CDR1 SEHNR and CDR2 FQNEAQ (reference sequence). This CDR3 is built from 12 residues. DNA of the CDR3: TGTGCCAGCAGCTTGGTTACAGGGGTACAGTACTTC. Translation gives CASSLVTGVQYF.

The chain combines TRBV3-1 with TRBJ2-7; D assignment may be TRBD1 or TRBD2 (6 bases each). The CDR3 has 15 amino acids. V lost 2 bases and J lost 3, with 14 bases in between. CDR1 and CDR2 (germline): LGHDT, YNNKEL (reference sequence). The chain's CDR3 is CASSQPGAIFYEQYF. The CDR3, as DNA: TGTGCCAGCAGCCAACCGGGGGCCATTTTCTACGAGCAGTACTTC.

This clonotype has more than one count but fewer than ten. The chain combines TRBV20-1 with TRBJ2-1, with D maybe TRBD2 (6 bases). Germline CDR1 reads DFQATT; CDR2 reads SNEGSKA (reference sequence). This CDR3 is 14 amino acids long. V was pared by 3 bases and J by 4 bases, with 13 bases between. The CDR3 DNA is TGCAGTGCTAGTGAGCGGGCTGGGTACAATGAGCAGTTCTTC. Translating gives CSASERAGYNEQFF.

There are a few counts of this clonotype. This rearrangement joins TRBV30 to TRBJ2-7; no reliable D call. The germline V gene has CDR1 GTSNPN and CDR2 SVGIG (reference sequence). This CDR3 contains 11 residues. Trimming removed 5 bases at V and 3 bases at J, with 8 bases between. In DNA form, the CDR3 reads TGTGCCTGGTCCGATTTCTACGAGCAGTACTTC. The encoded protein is CAWSDFYEQYF. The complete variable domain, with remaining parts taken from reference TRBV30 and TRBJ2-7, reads SQTIHQWPATLVQPVGSPLSLECTVEGTSNPNLYWYRQAAGRGLQLLFYSVGIGQISSEVPQNLSASRPQDRQFILSSKKLLLSDSGFYLCAWSDFYEQYFGPGTRLTVT.

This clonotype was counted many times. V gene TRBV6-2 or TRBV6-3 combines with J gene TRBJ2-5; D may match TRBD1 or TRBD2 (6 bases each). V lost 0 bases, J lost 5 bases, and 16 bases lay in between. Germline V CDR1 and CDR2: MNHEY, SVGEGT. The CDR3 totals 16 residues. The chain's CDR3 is CASSYSGHREAETQYF. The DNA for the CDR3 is TGTGCCAGCAGTTACTCGGGACATAGGGAGGCGGAGACCCAGTACTTC.

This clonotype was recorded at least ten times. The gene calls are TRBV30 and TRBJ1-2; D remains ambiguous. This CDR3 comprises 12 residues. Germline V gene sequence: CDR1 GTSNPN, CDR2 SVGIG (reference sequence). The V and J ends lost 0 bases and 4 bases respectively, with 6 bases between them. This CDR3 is CAWSVSGYGYTF. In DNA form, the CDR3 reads TGTGCCTGGAGTGTATCGGGCTATGGCTACACCTTC. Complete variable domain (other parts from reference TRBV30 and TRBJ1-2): SQTIHQWPATLVQPVGSPLSLECTVEGTSNPNLYWYRQAAGRGLQLLFYSVGIGQISSEVPQNLSASRPQDRQFILSSKKLLLSDSGFYLCAWSVSGYGYTFGSGTRLTVV.

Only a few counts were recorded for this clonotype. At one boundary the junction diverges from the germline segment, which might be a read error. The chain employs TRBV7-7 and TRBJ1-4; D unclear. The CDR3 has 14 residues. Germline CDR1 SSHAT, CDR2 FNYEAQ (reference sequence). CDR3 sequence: CASSPGDVGEKLFF. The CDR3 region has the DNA TGTGCTAGCAGTCCAGGAGACGTAGGTGAAAAACTGTTTTTT.

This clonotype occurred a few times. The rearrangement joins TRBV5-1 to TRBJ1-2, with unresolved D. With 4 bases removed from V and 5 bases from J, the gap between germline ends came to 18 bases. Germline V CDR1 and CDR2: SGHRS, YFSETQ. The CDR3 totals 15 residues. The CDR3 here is CASSPGLLVGYGYTF. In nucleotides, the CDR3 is TGCGCCAGCAGCCCGGGTCTTCTGGTCGGATATGGCTACACCTTC.

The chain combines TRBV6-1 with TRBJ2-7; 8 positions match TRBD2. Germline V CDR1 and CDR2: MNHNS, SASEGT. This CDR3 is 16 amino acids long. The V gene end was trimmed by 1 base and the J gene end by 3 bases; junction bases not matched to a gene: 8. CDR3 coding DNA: TGTGCCAGCAGTGAAGGTAGCGGGAACATCCACTACGAGCAGTACTTC. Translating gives CASSEGSGNIHYEQYF.

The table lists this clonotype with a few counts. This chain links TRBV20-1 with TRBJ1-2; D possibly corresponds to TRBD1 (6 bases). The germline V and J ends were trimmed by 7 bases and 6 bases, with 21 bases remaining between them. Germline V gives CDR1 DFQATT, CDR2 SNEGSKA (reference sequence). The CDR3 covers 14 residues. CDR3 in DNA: TGCAGTGTAATCGGGGGCAGGGGAAGTGATGGCTACACCTTC. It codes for CSVIGGRGSDGYTF.

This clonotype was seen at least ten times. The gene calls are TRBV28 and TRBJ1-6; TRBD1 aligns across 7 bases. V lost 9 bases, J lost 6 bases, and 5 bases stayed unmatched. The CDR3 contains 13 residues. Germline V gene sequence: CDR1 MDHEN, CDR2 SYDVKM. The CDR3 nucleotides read TGTGCCAGTACCGGGACAGTTAATTCACCCCTCCACTTT. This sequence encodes CASTGTVNSPLHF. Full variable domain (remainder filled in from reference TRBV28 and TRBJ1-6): DVKVTQSSRYLVKRTGEKVFLECVQDMDHENMFWYRQDPGLGLRLIYFSYDVKMKEKGDIPEGYSVSREKKERFSLILESASTNQTSMYLCASTGTVNSPLHFGNGTRLTVT.

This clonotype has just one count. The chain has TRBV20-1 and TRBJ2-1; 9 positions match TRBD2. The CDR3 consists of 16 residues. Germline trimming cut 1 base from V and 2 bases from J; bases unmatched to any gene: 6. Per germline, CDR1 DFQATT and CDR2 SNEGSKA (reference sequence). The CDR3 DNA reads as TGCAGTGCTAGAGTATCGGCGGGAGGGCCCTACAATGAGCAGTTCTTC. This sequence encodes CSARVSAGGPYNEQFF.

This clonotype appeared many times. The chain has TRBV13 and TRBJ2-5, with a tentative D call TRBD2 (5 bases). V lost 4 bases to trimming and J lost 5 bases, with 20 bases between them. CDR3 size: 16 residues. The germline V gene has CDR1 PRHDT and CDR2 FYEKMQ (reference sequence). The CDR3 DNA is TGTGCCAGCAGCTATCAGAAGGGTCCGGGGTGGGAGACCCAGTACTTC. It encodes CASSYQKGPGWETQYF. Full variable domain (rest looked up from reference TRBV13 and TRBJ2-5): AAGVIQSPRHLIKEKRETATLKCYPIPRHDTVYWYQQGPGQDPQFLISFYEKMQSDKGSIPDRFSAQQFSDYHSELNMSSLELGDSALYFCASSYQKGPGWETQYFGPGTRLLVL.

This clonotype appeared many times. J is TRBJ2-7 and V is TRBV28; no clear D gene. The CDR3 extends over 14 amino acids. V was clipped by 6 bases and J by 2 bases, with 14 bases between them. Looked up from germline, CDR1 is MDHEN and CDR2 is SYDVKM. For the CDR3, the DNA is TGTGCCAGCAGGAGCGCACAGCAAACCTACGAGCAGTACTTC. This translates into CASRSAQQTYEQYF.

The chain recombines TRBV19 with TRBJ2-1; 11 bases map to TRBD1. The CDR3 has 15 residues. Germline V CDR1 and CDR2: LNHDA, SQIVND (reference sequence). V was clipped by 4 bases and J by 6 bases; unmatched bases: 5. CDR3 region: CASSTGQGAFNEQFF. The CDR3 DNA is TGTGCCAGTAGTACCGGACAGGGGGCCTTCAATGAGCAGTTCTTC.

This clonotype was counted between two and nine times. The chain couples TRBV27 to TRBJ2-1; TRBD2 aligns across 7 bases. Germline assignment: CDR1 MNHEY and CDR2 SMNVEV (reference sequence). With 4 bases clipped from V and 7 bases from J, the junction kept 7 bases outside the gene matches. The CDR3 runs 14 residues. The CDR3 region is CASSSELATNEQFF. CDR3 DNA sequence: TGTGCCAGCAGTTCTGAACTAGCGACTAATGAGCAGTTCTTC.

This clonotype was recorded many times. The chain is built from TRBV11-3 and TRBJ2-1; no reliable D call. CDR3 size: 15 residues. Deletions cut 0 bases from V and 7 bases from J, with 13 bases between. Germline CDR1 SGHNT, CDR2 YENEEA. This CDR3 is CASSLDSGSPNEQFF. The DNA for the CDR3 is TGTGCCAGCAGCTTAGATTCGGGCAGCCCGAATGAGCAGTTCTTC.